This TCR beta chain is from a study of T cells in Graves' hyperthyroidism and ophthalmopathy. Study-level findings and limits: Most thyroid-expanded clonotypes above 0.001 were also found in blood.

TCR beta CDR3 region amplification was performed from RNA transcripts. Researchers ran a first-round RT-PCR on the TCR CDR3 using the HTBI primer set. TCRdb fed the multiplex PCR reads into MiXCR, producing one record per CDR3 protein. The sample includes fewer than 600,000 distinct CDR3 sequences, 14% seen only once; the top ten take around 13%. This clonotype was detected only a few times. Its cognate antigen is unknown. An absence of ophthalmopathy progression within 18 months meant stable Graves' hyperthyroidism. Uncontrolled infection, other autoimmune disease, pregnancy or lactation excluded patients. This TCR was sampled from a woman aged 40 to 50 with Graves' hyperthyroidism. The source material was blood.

The CDR3 region has the DNA TGTGCCAGCAGTTACCACGGACAGGGAAATACGGGGGCCAACGTCCTGACTTTC. Protein sequence: CASSYHGQGNTGANVLTF. The rearrangement joins TRBV6-5 to TRBJ2-6; the match to TRBD1 covers 8 bases. Germline V gene lookup returns CDR1 MNHEY and CDR2 SVGAGI. J gave up 4 bases and V 2 bases, and 10 bases lay outside the gene matches. The CDR3 covers 18 residues.